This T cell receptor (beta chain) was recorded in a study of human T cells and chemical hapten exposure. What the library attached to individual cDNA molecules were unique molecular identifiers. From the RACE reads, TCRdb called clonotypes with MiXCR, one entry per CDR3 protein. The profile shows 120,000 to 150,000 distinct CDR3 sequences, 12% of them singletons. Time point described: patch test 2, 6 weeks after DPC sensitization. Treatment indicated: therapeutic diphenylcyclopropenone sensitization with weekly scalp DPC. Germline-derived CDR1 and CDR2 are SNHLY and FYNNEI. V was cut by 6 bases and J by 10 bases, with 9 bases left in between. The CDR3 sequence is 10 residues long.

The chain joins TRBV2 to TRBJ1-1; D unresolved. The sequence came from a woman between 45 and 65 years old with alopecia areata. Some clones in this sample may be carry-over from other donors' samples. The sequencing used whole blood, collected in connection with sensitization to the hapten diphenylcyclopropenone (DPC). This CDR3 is CASRTQRAFF. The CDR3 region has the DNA TGTGCCAGCAGGACCCAACGAGCTTTCTTT. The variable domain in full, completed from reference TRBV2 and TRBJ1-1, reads EPEVTQTPSHQVTQMGQEVILRCVPISNHLYFYWYRQILGQKVEFLVSFYNNEISEKSEIFDDQFSVERPDGSNFTLKIRSTKLEDSAMYFCASRTQRAFFGQGTRLTVV.